The clone carrying this T cell receptor (beta chain) was counted many times. The antigen is unknown. The source of the sample is a study of human T cells and chemical hapten exposure. Study summary: Alopecia areata, totalis and universalis patients, mostly female, were included. Study-wide findings and caveats: TCRs exceeding 1 in 1000 frequency stayed unchanged with DPC sensitization.

Each CDR3 protein is one row after TCRdb ran MiXCR on the RACE reads. The table includes approximately 32,000 distinct CDR3 sequences, about 5% detected once. Specified time point: patch test 3, about 24 weeks after DPC sensitization. The treatment denotes: therapeutic diphenylcyclopropenone sensitization with weekly scalp DPC. Every donor had alopecia and was 18 to 70 years old; all were suitable for DPC. V was shortened by 8 bases and J by 8 bases, with 15 bases between the two germline ends. This CDR3 is built from 12 residues. In germline, CDR1 is DFQATT, CDR2 SNEGSKA (reference sequence). The clonotype originates from a man aged 30 to 39 with alopecia areata. Some clones in this sample may be carry-over from other donors' samples. J is TRBJ2-2 and V is TRBV20-1; D possibly uses TRBD1 or TRBD2 (5 bases each). The sequencing used whole blood, collected in connection with sensitization to the hapten diphenylcyclopropenone (DPC). This CDR3 is CSYPGTGGELFF. CDR3 DNA sequence: TGCAGTTATCCCGGGACCGGGGGGGAGCTGTTTTTT.